This T cell receptor beta chain was sequenced for a study of T cells in Graves' hyperthyroidism and ophthalmopathy. Study-level results: Progression to ophthalmopathy was predicted a median of roughly 6.6 months early. Appearing also in blood were most of the thyroid clonotypes expanded above 0.001.

As concerns this clonotype: What it binds is unknown.

Amplified TCR beta CDR3 regions derived from RNA transcripts. HTBI primers were used for first-round RT-PCR of the TCR CDR3. TCRdb re-called the multiplex PCR reads through MiXCR, storing one row per CDR3 protein. The data contain about 37,000 distinct CDR3 sequences, roughly 50% of them singletons. Sample: blood. The receptor was isolated from a man aged 40-55 years with Graves' ophthalmopathy.

In DNA form, the CDR3 reads TGTGCCAGCAGCCAACTTGGACAGGGGACCTATGGCTACACCTTC. It is translated as CASSQLGQGTYGYTF. The chain links TRBV3-1 to TRBJ1-2, with TRBD1 identical over 9 bases. This CDR3 has 15 residues. The trim removed 2 bases at V and 4 bases at J, leaving 5 bases unmatched. CDR1 and CDR2 (germline): LGHDT, YNNKEL (reference sequence).